These 16 T cell receptor beta chains came from one sample sequenced in a study of cytomegalovirus exposure and HLA in healthy donors. The study ran its PCR with 60 Vbeta and 13 Jbeta primers. The protocol was immunoSEQ multiplex PCR, while the TCRdb copy is restricted to in-frame clones and leaves out a portion. The sample holds around 80,000 clones, around 68% seen once. Sequenced material: PBMCs. Every receptor here comes from a man in his forties in good health and CMV-seropositive.

The chain couples TRBV7-9 to TRBJ1-6, with 7 bases that match TRBD1. Germline trimming cut 3 bases from V and 11 bases from J; bases unmatched to any gene: 7. Germline CDR1 SEHNR, CDR2 FQNEAQ (reference sequence). This CDR3 contains 14 residues. In nucleotides, the CDR3 is TGTGCCAGCAGCTTTGACAGGGATGGGCCACCCCTCCACTTT. Translation: CASSFDRDGPPLHF.

The gene calls are TRBV7-9 and TRBJ2-1; tentatively, D is TRBD1 (6 bases). V was shortened by 5 bases and J by 6 bases, with 29 bases between the two germline ends. Germline CDR1 SEHNR, CDR2 FQNEAQ (reference sequence). The CDR3 totals 19 residues. The CDR3 here is CASSVGIGGWGPTFNEQFF. The CDR3 DNA reads as TGTGCCAGCAGCGTGGGGATTGGTGGCTGGGGGCCGACGTTCAATGAGCAGTTCTTC.

The chain recombines TRBV2 with TRBJ1-6; TRBD1 matches at 7 bases. CDR1 is SNHLY, CDR2 FYNNEI, per germline. The CDR3 spans 13 residues. Trimming took 4 bases from V and 9 from J; bases not matched to a gene: 3. The CDR3 loop is CASSGQGISPLHF. DNA of the CDR3: TGTGCCAGCAGTGGACAGGGTATTTCACCCCTCCACTTT. Complete variable domain (other parts from reference TRBV2 and TRBJ1-6): EPEVTQTPSHQVTQMGQEVILRCVPISNHLYFYWYRQILGQKVEFLVSFYNNEISEKSEIFDDQFSVERPDGSNFTLKIRSTKLEDSAMYFCASSGQGISPLHFGNGTRLTVT.

The chain has TRBV10-3 and TRBJ2-7, with TRBD1 identical over 7 bases. Germline values: CDR1 ENHRY, CDR2 SYGVKD. J gave up 2 bases and V 3 bases, and 4 bases lay outside the gene matches. The CDR3 totals 14 residues. The CDR3 bases are TGTGCCATCAGTGACCCGACAGGGACCTACGAGCAGTACTTC. It is translated as CAISDPTGTYEQYF.

The chain employs TRBV30 and TRBJ2-5; 7 bases map to TRBD1. CDR1 and CDR2 (germline): GTSNPN, SVGIG (reference sequence). With 0 bases clipped from V and 6 bases from J, the junction kept 4 bases outside the gene matches. The CDR3 has 13 residues. Here the CDR3 reads CAWSVYRGQTQYF. CDR3 coding DNA: TGTGCCTGGAGTGTATACAGGGGTCAGACCCAGTACTTC.

V is TRBV30 and J is TRBJ1-5; 9 nucleotides match TRBD1. The CDR3 is 14 amino acids. Germline V gene sequence: CDR1 GTSNPN, CDR2 SVGIG (reference sequence). V shed 5 bases and J 6 bases; nucleotides not matched to a gene: 8. CDR3 in amino acids: CAWRPTGGGQPQHF. CDR3 coding DNA: TGTGCCTGGCGACCCACAGGGGGCGGTCAGCCCCAGCATTTT.

This chain uses TRBV29-1 with TRBJ2-7, with 12 bases lining up with TRBD2. CDR1 is SQVTM, CDR2 ANQGSEA, per germline. The V and J ends lost 4 bases and 7 bases, in that order; junction bases with no gene match: 5. The CDR3 runs 13 residues. Here the CDR3 reads CSVGLAGAQEQYF. CDR3 nucleotides: TGCAGCGTTGGACTAGCGGGAGCGCAAGAGCAGTACTTC.

This clone came up a few times. This sequence joins TRBV2 and TRBJ2-3; 9 bases line up with TRBD2. Trimming removed 8 bases from V and 4 bases from J; junction bases left unmatched: 22. The CDR3 is made up of 19 amino acids. The germline CDR1 and CDR2 sequences are SNHLY and FYNNEI. Here the CDR3 DNA reads TGTGCCAGCTTAGGGGGGGTGGCTAGCGGGGCGTCTTCTGCAGATACGCAGTATTTT. Translation gives CASLGGVASGASSADTQYF.

This chain connects TRBV2 to TRBJ2-2, with D tentatively TRBD2 (6 bases). The germline V gene has CDR1 SNHLY and CDR2 FYNNEI. This CDR3 spans 14 amino acids. The V end lost 7 bases, the J end lost 2 bases, and 11 bases lay between the germline ends. CDR3 region: CASTGLFNTGELFF. CDR3 coding DNA: TGTGCCAGCACTGGACTATTTAACACCGGGGAGCTGTTTTTT.

Turning to this clone: At the DNA level, this CDR3 is encoded by other sequences in the same sample as well. The chain joins TRBV30 to TRBJ1-5; D call uncertain. CDR3 length: 13 amino acids. The germline gives CDR1 GTSNPN, CDR2 SVGIG (reference sequence). V lost 0 bases and J 4 bases, leaving 7 bases between the germline ends. The CDR3 nucleotides read TGTGCCTGGAGTGTCGGAGGAAATCAGCCCCAGCATTTT. It yields the protein CAWSVGGNQPQHF. Complete variable domain (other parts from reference TRBV30 and TRBJ1-5): SQTIHQWPATLVQPVGSPLSLECTVEGTSNPNLYWYRQAAGRGLQLLFYSVGIGQISSEVPQNLSASRPQDRQFILSSKKLLLSDSGFYLCAWSVGGNQPQHFGDGTRLSIL.

This chain uses TRBV2 with TRBJ1-1, with D maybe TRBD1 (5 bases). V lost 5 bases and J lost 5, with 24 bases in between. The CDR3 consists of 17 residues. In germline, CDR1 is SNHLY, CDR2 FYNNEI. The CDR3 loop reads CASSYLPGRPGGTEAFF. DNA for the CDR3: TGTGCCAGCAGTTACCTACCGGGACGCCCCGGGGGTACTGAAGCTTTCTTT.

A few counts support this clone. The chain couples TRBV28 to TRBJ1-1; D might be TRBD1 (5 bases). Trimming stripped 3 bases from V and 1 base from J, with 12 bases between. The germline gives CDR1 MDHEN, CDR2 SYDVKM. This CDR3 has 15 residues. The CDR3 sequence is CASSFTGGGNTEAFF. CDR3 nucleotides: TGTGCCAGCAGTTTCACCGGGGGGGGGAACACTGAAGCTTTCTTT.

With respect to this clone: The junction departs from germline at one end; a sequencing error may be responsible. This rearrangement joins TRBV11-1 to TRBJ2-3; 8 bases agree with TRBD2. This CDR3 has 15 amino acids. Germline CDR1 and CDR2: SGHAT and FQDESV (reference sequence). DNA for the CDR3: TGTGCCAGCAGCGTAGCACCTAGCGGGTGGGATACGCAGTATTTT. This gives the protein CASSVAPSGWDTQYF.

The V and J genes are TRBV7-9 and TRBJ1-4; tentatively, D is TRBD1 (5 bases). V lost 6 bases and J lost 2, with 13 bases in between. CDR1 SEHNR and CDR2 FQNEAQ come from the germline V gene (reference sequence). CDR3 length: 15 amino acids. The CDR3 nucleotides are TGTGCCAGCAGTTCGCAGGGTTGGACTAATGAAAAACTGTTTTTT. Protein product: CASSSQGWTNEKLFF.

This chain links TRBV30 with TRBJ2-7; 15 bases are shared with TRBD2. CDR1 GTSNPN and CDR2 SVGIG come from the germline V gene (reference sequence). V gave up 2 bases and J gave up 5 bases; unmatched junction bases: 10. The CDR3 has 17 residues. In DNA form, the CDR3 reads TGTGCCTGGAGTTCGTCGGGACTAGCGGGAGGAGGGCACGAGCAGTACTTC. Translating it yields CAWSSSGLAGGGHEQYF.

This clone was seen only once. The chain links TRBV7-9 to TRBJ2-4; the D is unclear. The CDR3 totals 13 residues. V lost 4 bases and J lost 5, with 9 bases in between. Germline values: CDR1 SEHNR, CDR2 FQNEAQ (reference sequence). CDR3 DNA: TGTGCCAGCAGCTCGTCTGGCCAAAACATTCAGTACTTC. Translating gives CASSSSGQNIQYF.